Listed here are 23 T cell receptor beta chains from one sample, sequenced in a study of cytomegalovirus exposure and HLA in healthy donors (dated by TCRdb to between 2016 and 2019). Receptor libraries were prepared by the immunoSEQ multiplex PCR assay. For the multiplex PCR, a mixture combining 60 forward primers for TCR Vbeta segments and 13 reverse primers for TCR Jbeta segments was used. The source is immuneACCESS, and TCRdb retained only in-frame sequences with V and J called. Part of the clones is not carried over; for the studies checked, unresolved V genes explain less than half of this, and the remainder is unexplained. The sample records approximately 150,000 clones, 70% to 85% of which are singletons. The ten largest account for 1.4% to 1.5% of the sample. The specimen sequenced was PBMCs. The origin of the receptors is a woman aged 25 to 39 in good health and CMV-seropositive.

The V and J genes are TRBV15 and TRBJ2-4; a weak D match, TRBD2 (5 bases). The CDR3 has 16 residues. CDR1 is LNHNV, CDR2 YYDKDF, per germline (reference sequence). Trimming shortened V by 0 bases and J by 4 bases, and 13 bases separated the two germline ends. The DNA of the CDR3 is TGTGCCACCAGCAGAGATATAGCGCAGTCTAAAAACATTCAGTACTTC. Translated: CATSRDIAQSKNIQYF.

The J gene is TRBJ2-1, the V gene TRBV5-1; TRBD2 agrees at 10 bases. The CDR3 runs 15 residues. CDR1 SGHRS and CDR2 YFSETQ come from the germline V gene. Trimming cost V 2 bases and J 10 bases; bases outside gene matches: 9. CDR3 DNA: TGCGCCAGCAGCTTAAGCAGCGGGAGGGCTCGGGAGCAGTTCTTC. It codes for CASSLSSGRAREQFF.

The chain joins TRBV30 to TRBJ1-2, with no clear D. The CDR3 length is 13 residues. Trimming cost V 4 bases and J 0 bases, with 9 bases left between them. Germline CDR1 and CDR2: GTSNPN and SVGIG (reference sequence). The CDR3, as DNA: TGTGCCTGGAAAACCACAGCTAACTATGGCTACACCTTC. Translating it yields CAWKTTANYGYTF.

The chain employs TRBV9 and TRBJ2-1; D remains ambiguous. The germline CDR1 and CDR2 sequences are SGDLS and YYNGEE. This CDR3 has 15 amino acids. V was pared by 0 bases and J by 0 bases, with 7 bases between. The CDR3 nucleotides read TGTGCCAGCAGCGTAGATCTCAGCTCCTACAATGAGCAGTTCTTC. Its translation is CASSVDLSSYNEQFF.

V and J are TRBV7-8 and TRBJ2-1, with D tentatively TRBD2 (5 bases). The V gene lost 4 bases and the J gene lost 8 bases, with 12 bases spanning the gap. CDR1 and CDR2 (germline): SGHVS, FQNEAQ. The CDR3 runs 13 residues. The CDR3 coding sequence is TGTGCCAGCAGCTCAGCAACGAGGGATGAGCAGTTCTTC. As protein: CASSSATRDEQFF. Variable domain in full (rest from reference TRBV7-8 and TRBJ2-1): GAGVSQSPRYKVAKRGQDVALRCDPISGHVSLFWYQQALGQGPEFLTYFQNEAQLDKSGLPSDRFFAERPEGSVSTLKIQRTQQEDSAVYLCASSSATRDEQFFGPGTRLTVL.

This rearrangement joins TRBV29-1 to TRBJ2-1, with 8 bases aligning to TRBD1. CDR3 length: 13 amino acids. Trimming cost V 5 bases and J 8 bases; bases outside gene matches: 8. Germline assignment: CDR1 SQVTM and CDR2 ANQGSEA. CDR3 amino acids: CSVFAGGFYEQFF. The DNA of the CDR3 is TGCAGCGTTTTTGCAGGGGGCTTTTATGAGCAGTTCTTC.

The chain recombines TRBV5-5 with TRBJ2-7, with D maybe TRBD1 (5 bases). Germline CDR1 and CDR2: SGHKS and YYEKEE (reference sequence). CDR3 length equals 14 residues. Trimming removed 4 bases at V and 4 bases at J, with 15 bases between. CDR3 sequence (DNA): TGTGCCAGCAGCCGCGAAAGGGGTAGATACGAGCAGTACTTC. This encodes CASSRERGRYEQYF.

J is TRBJ2-7 and V is TRBV27, with TRBD2 as a possible D gene (6 bases). This CDR3 has 15 residues. Germline V gene sequence: CDR1 MNHEY, CDR2 SMNVEV (reference sequence). V lost 4 bases, J lost 4 bases, and 17 bases lay in between. The CDR3 nucleotides read TGTGCCAGCAGTTCCCTTAGCGGCGTCCTGTACGAGCAGTACTTC. Translation gives CASSSLSGVLYEQYF.

The chain recombines TRBV5-4 with TRBJ2-7; possibly TRBD2 for D (5 bases). The CDR3 contains 14 residues. V shed 0 bases and J shed 3 bases, with 10 bases lying between them. The V gene's germline CDR1 is SGHNT and CDR2 YYREEE (reference sequence). The CDR3 loop reads CASSLGLALYEQYF. CDR3 nucleotide sequence: TGTGCCAGCAGCTTGGGGCTAGCCCTCTACGAGCAGTACTTC.

The rearrangement links TRBV6-5 to TRBJ1-1, with no clear D. The V end was cut by 0 bases, the J end by 4 bases, with 9 bases between. The CDR3 has 14 amino acids. The V gene's germline CDR1 is MNHEY and CDR2 SVGAGI. Here the CDR3 DNA reads TGTGCCAGCAGTTACTCTCCGGCGGGCACTGAAGCTTTCTTT. Protein: CASSYSPAGTEAFF.

This chain uses TRBV7-2 with TRBJ2-7; TRBD2 agrees at 12 bases. The germline CDR1 and CDR2 sequences are SGHTA and FQGNSA. The ends lost 5 bases at V and 3 bases at J; junction bases unmatched: 8. This CDR3 contains 16 residues. The CDR3 loop is CASSQGLAGPFYEQYF. Written as DNA, the CDR3 is TGTGCCAGCAGCCAAGGACTAGCGGGACCTTTCTACGAGCAGTACTTC.

The chain is built from TRBV30 and TRBJ2-3, with TRBD2 matching over 10 bases. Trimming removed 0 bases from V and 4 bases from J; junction bases left unmatched: 7. CDR1 and CDR2 from the germline V gene are GTSNPN and SVGIG (reference sequence). The CDR3 runs 16 residues. The CDR3 sequence: CAWSVFLAGAADTQYF. As DNA, the CDR3 is TGTGCCTGGAGTGTGTTTCTAGCGGGAGCGGCAGATACGCAGTATTTT. Using reference TRBV30 and TRBJ2-3 for the parts outside the CDR3, the full variable domain is SQTIHQWPATLVQPVGSPLSLECTVEGTSNPNLYWYRQAAGRGLQLLFYSVGIGQISSEVPQNLSASRPQDRQFILSSKKLLLSDSGFYLCAWSVFLAGAADTQYFGPGTRLTVL.

This chain uses TRBV6-1 with TRBJ2-6; no clear D gene. This CDR3 has 15 amino acids. CDR1 MNHNS and CDR2 SASEGT come from the germline V gene. V was clipped by 6 bases and J by 0 bases, with 9 bases between them. CDR3 region: CASSPVSSGANVLTF. CDR3 coding DNA: TGTGCCAGCAGCCCCGTGAGCTCTGGGGCCAACGTCCTGACTTTC.

This clone appeared a few times. The chain is built from TRBV7-2 and TRBJ2-7; 9 positions match TRBD1. The CDR3 extends over 15 amino acids. Germline-derived CDR1 and CDR2 are SGHTA and FQGNSA. The V gene end was trimmed by 0 bases and the J gene end by 3 bases; junction bases not matched to a gene: 3. The CDR3 protein is CASSLAGTGLYEQYF. DNA for the CDR3: TGTGCCAGCAGCTTAGCCGGGACAGGGCTCTACGAGCAGTACTTC.

The chain has TRBV4-3 and TRBJ1-4; D uncertain. Trimming cost V 0 bases and J 6 bases, with 11 bases left between them. The CDR3 has 15 residues. In germline, CDR1 is LGHNA, CDR2 YSLEER. The CDR3 spells CASSQDRKRDEKLFF. For the CDR3, the DNA is TGCGCCAGCAGCCAAGATCGGAAGAGGGATGAAAAACTGTTTTTT.

V gene TRBV4-1 combines with J gene TRBJ1-2; TRBD1 matches at 7 bases. The length of the CDR3 is 15 residues. Losses at the gene ends were 3 bases for V and 5 bases for J; bases not matched to a gene: 9. Germline values: CDR1 MGHRA, CDR2 YSYEKL. CDR3 loop: CASSQTTGLEYGYTF. The CDR3 DNA reads TGCGCCAGCAGCCAGACGACAGGGCTGGAATATGGCTACACCTTC.

V is TRBV9 and J is TRBJ1-3, with D possibly TRBD1 on 6 matching bases. Germline CDR1 reads SGDLS; CDR2 reads YYNGEE. Trimming took off 0 bases at V and 7 bases at J, with 8 bases between the two ends. This CDR3 comprises 13 residues. CDR3 DNA sequence: TGTGCCAGCAGCGTAGACCAGGGGAACACCATATATTTT. Amino acid sequence: CASSVDQGNTIYF.

This chain joins TRBV5-1 and TRBJ2-2; 8 nucleotides match TRBD1. J lost 8 bases, V lost 4 bases, and 13 bases had no gene match. The length of the CDR3 is 16 residues. The V gene's germline CDR1 is SGHRS and CDR2 YFSETQ. CDR3 residues: CASSQGQGVGSGELFF. The CDR3 nucleotides are TGCGCCAGCAGCCAAGGACAGGGCGTAGGTTCGGGGGAGCTGTTTTTT.

The chain employs TRBV5-1 and TRBJ2-1; D might be TRBD1 (6 bases). The V and J ends lost 4 bases and 5 bases respectively, with 25 bases between them. The CDR3 extends over 18 amino acids. The germline CDR1 and CDR2 sequences are SGHRS and YFSETQ. The CDR3, as DNA: TGCGCCAGCAGCCCCTTCCACTCAACAGGGATCGACAACAATGAGCAGTTCTTC. Residues: CASSPFHSTGIDNNEQFF.

The rearrangement links TRBV28 to TRBJ2-7; 14 bases are shared with TRBD2. CDR1 is MDHEN, CDR2 SYDVKM, per germline. The CDR3 is 18 residues long. The junction had 15 bases not matched to a gene; V was cut back by 6 bases and J by 5 bases. CDR3 bases: TGTGCCAGCAGCCGGGATCCGACTAGCGGGAGGGCCTTCCACGAGCAGTACTTC. Translated: CASSRDPTSGRAFHEQYF. The full variable domain, rest sourced from reference TRBV28 and TRBJ2-7, is DVKVTQSSRYLVKRTGEKVFLECVQDMDHENMFWYRQDPGLGLRLIYFSYDVKMKEKGDIPEGYSVSREKKERFSLILESASTNQTSMYLCASSRDPTSGRAFHEQYFGPGTRLTVT.

This clone was counted a few times. This chain connects TRBV2 to TRBJ2-1; 8 bases match TRBD2. After removal of 6 bases from V and 0 bases from J, the junction contained 19 bases not matched to a gene. Germline CDR1 is SNHLY and CDR2 is FYNNEI. The CDR3 has 20 amino acids. In DNA form, the CDR3 reads TGTGCCAGCAGCCTCCCTAGCGGGTCCTCCCCGGGGGACTCCTACAATGAGCAGTTCTTC. Its translation: CASSLPSGSSPGDSYNEQFF.

The rearrangement uses TRBV11-2 and TRBJ2-7; TRBD2 matches at 11 bases. CDR1 and CDR2 (germline): SGHAT, FQNNGV. J lost 3 bases, V lost 5 bases, and 3 bases had no gene match. The CDR3 runs to 14 residues. CDR3 region: CASSPGLAGYEQYF. The CDR3 region has the DNA TGTGCCAGCAGCCCAGGACTAGCGGGCTACGAGCAGTACTTC.

This chain connects TRBV30 to TRBJ2-7, with TRBD2 as a possible D gene (6 bases). V was shortened by 0 bases and J by 2 bases, with 8 bases between the two germline ends. The CDR3 is made up of 13 amino acids. Per the germline V gene, CDR1 is GTSNPN and CDR2 is SVGIG (reference sequence). The CDR3 loop is CAWSVGTAYEQYF. CDR3 sequence (DNA): TGTGCCTGGAGTGTAGGGACTGCCTACGAGCAGTACTTC. Together with reference TRBV30 and TRBJ2-7, the CDR3 gives the full variable domain: SQTIHQWPATLVQPVGSPLSLECTVEGTSNPNLYWYRQAAGRGLQLLFYSVGIGQISSEVPQNLSASRPQDRQFILSSKKLLLSDSGFYLCAWSVGTAYEQYFGPGTRLTVT.